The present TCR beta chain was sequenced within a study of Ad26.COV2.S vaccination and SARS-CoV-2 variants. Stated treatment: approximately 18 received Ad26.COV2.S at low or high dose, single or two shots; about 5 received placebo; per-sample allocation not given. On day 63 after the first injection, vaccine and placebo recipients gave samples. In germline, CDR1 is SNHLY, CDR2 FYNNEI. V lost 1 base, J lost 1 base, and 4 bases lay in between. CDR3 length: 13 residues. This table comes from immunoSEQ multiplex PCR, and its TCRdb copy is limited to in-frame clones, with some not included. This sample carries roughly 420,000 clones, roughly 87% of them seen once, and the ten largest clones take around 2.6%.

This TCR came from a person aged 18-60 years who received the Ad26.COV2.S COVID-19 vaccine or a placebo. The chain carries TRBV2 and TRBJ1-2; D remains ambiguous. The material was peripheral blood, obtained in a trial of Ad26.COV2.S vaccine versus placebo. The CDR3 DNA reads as TGTGCCAGCAGTGAAGAAGTTAACTATGGCTACACCTTC. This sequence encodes CASSEEVNYGYTF.